Listed below are T cell receptor beta chains from one sample, sequenced in a study of blood T cells in healthy people across ages. TCRdb passed the 5' RACE reads through MiXCR, listing each CDR3 protein once. The sample contains 550,000 to 600,000 distinct CDR3 sequences, approximately 30% of which appear only once. Material: blood. These receptors all stem from a woman aged 70-85 years in good health. Each CDR3 is given with its conserved first and last residue. A D gene is named only where the DNA matches it firmly. Clone sizes are given selectively: once, few, many, or a class where the clone is expanded.

j_call d_call clone_size v_call cdr3_aa
TRBJ1-5 TRBD1 . TRBV5-5 CASSRTGTGLSNQPQHF
TRBJ2-3 . few TRBV2 CASNSRGPDTQYF
TRBJ2-5 TRBD1 few TRBV6-5 CASSTPGQIQIF
TRBJ2-6 . few TRBV7-8 CASSLVVGSGANVLTF
TRBJ2-7 . . TRBV7-2 CASTPTGPYEQYF
TRBJ1-2 . few TRBV5-6 CASSLAPGLYGYTF
TRBJ2-7 TRBD1 . TRBV7-2 CASSLGRGLSYEQYF
TRBJ2-2 TRBD1 few TRBV6-1 CASSEAHGQDTGELFF
. . . TRBV6-2/TRBV6-3 CASTHSGYEQYF
TRBJ1-4 . few TRBV29-1 CSVVGQGLGKLFF
TRBJ2-4 . few TRBV2 CASSEGVRGGNIQYF
TRBJ1-5 TRBD1 . TRBV20-1 CSARATGVRGQPQHF
TRBJ2-5 TRBD2 few TRBV30 CAWSPPGLAGGRETQYF
TRBJ1-2 . . TRBV4-2 CASSQEVGQSYTF
TRBJ2-1 TRBD2 . TRBV5-1 CASSDGLAGVRDEQFF
TRBJ2-5 TRBD1 . TRBV7-7 CASSVKQGKKETQYF
TRBJ2-5 . many TRBV5-1 CASSLLEGETQYF
TRBJ1-4 . . TRBV6-2/TRBV6-3 CASSRTGQLNEKLFF
TRBJ2-1 TRBD1 . TRBV12-3/TRBV12-4 CASSLAGTELF
TRBJ2-1 . . TRBV12-5 CASGPRWGYNEQFF
TRBJ2-5 TRBD2 . TRBV7-2 CASSLGGSGRRETQYF
TRBJ2-2 TRBD1 . TRBV3-1 CASSPGQGYTGELFF
TRBJ2-1 TRBD2 . TRBV7-9 CASSLNGRAYNEQFF
TRBJ1-1 TRBD1 . TRBV4-3 CASSRWTGGNTEAFF
. . . TRBV5-6 CASTLADGARETQYF
TRBJ2-5 . . TRBV4-1 CACSQGGTGVETQYF
TRBJ1-1 . . TRBV30 CAWSVLAEAFF
TRBJ1-1 . . TRBV5-1 CASSLGIATGDTEAFF
. TRBD1 . TRBV29-1 CSGGQGSDEQFF
TRBJ2-1 TRBD1 few TRBV7-3 CASSSRTGADNEQFF
TRBJ2-1 TRBD2 few TRBV7-3 CASSFGTSGAYNEQFF
TRBJ1-2 . . TRBV24-1 CATSDLPAYGYTF
TRBJ2-4 TRBD2 . TRBV7-2 CASSYSGGAYIQYF
TRBJ1-5 TRBD1 few TRBV10-3 CAIRTGEGQPQHF
TRBJ2-1 . . TRBV12-3/TRBV12-4 CASSFVRGREDNEQFF
TRBJ2-3 TRBD2 few TRBV4-3 CASSQGPTSAPDTQYF
TRBJ1-5 TRBD1 few TRBV10-3 CAISEGQGALQPQHF
TRBJ2-1 . . TRBV5-1 CASTLGTLGGEQFF
TRBJ2-5 . . TRBV3-1 CASSHWGETQYF
TRBJ1-2 . . TRBV12-3/TRBV12-4 CASSFRGAGELYGYTF
TRBJ1-1 . few TRBV19 CASTRGGTSEAFF
TRBJ2-1 TRBD1 . TRBV10-3 CAISEDRGILPSSYNEQFF
TRBJ1-1 . . TRBV5-6 CASSFGRLEAFF
TRBJ1-5 . once TRBV5-5 CASSYGTGNSNQPQHF
TRBJ1-4 TRBD1 . TRBV6-2/TRBV6-3 CASSNKGQGMEKLFF
TRBJ1-3 TRBD1 . TRBV7-9 CASSPKTGGIGNTIYF
TRBJ2-7 . . TRBV12-3/TRBV12-4 CASSFWGSGDEQYF
TRBJ2-2 TRBD1 . TRBV7-2 CASSGQALTGELFF
TRBJ2-3 TRBD2 . TRBV24-1 CATSDTSGGTDTQYF
TRBJ1-2 . once TRBV7-9 CASSSEGFDYGYTF
TRBJ1-2 TRBD1 . TRBV5-1 CASTRDRGQGNYGYTF
TRBJ2-3 TRBD1 . TRBV12-3/TRBV12-4 CASSPGTGSTDTQYF